The T cell receptor beta chain under discussion was sequenced for a study of long-term antiretroviral therapy in people with HIV. Investigators performed immunoSEQ version v3.0 at survey level. Generated by immunoSEQ multiplex PCR, the TCRdb table keeps only in-frame clones and is missing some. The sample carries 15,000 to 20,000 clones, around 88% recorded once. CDR3 size: 14 residues. CDR1 is SGHAT, CDR2 FQNNGV, per germline. With 0 bases removed from V and 7 bases from J, the gap between germline ends came to 10 bases. This receptor was taken from a woman younger than 45 with HIV. The chain combines TRBV11-2 with TRBJ2-1; D not resolved. Specimen: unsorted PBMCs, collected approximately 2.3 years before starting antiretroviral therapy. This chain's CDR3 is CASSLDAGTNEQFF. In DNA, the CDR3 is TGTGCCAGCAGCTTAGATGCAGGTACGAATGAGCAGTTCTTC. Supplemented by reference TRBV11-2 and TRBJ2-1, the full variable domain reads EAGVAQSPRYKIIEKRQSVAFWCNPISGHATLYWYQQILGQGPKLLIQFQNNGVVDDSQLPKDRFSAERLKGVDSTLKIQPAKLEDSAVYLCASSLDAGTNEQFFGPGTRLTVL.